The clone carrying this T cell receptor beta chain was recorded at least ten times. No antigen is known for it. TCR alpha and beta CDR3 regions were amplified from RNA using iRepertoire nested multiplex PCR. Input was roughly 100-450 ng of tissue mRNA or PBMC total RNA. MiXCR was run by TCRdb on the multiplex PCR reads, yielding one entry per CDR3 protein. The table records about 93,000 distinct CDR3 sequences, roughly 40% of them present only once. This entry comes from a study of glioma-infiltrating T cells. Whole-study findings and limits: Only very few CDR3 sequences appeared in both tissue and blood. Tissue-blood divergence was below expectation in non-neoplastic patients, above in gliomas.

The sample comprised glioma tissue, nonneoplastic brain tissue, or PBMCs (not recorded which). The receptor was derived from a human donor with low-grade glioma or glioblastoma, undergoing nonglioma brain surgery, or in good health (not recorded which).

CDR3 loop: CASCREGLAYNEQFF. The CDR3, as DNA: TGTGCCAGCTGCCGGGAGGGGCTCGCCTACAATGAGCAGTTCTTC. This chain uses TRBV18 with TRBJ2-1; 8 nucleotides align to TRBD2. Germline CDR1 KGHSH, CDR2 LQKENI. V lost 7 bases and J lost 2; bases outside the gene matches: 7. The CDR3 has 15 amino acids. Drawing the rest from reference TRBV18 and TRBJ2-1, the complete variable domain is NAGVMQNPRHLVRRRGQEARLRCSPMKGHSHVYWYRQLPEEGLKFMVYLQKENIIDESGMPKERFSAEFPKEGPSILRIQQVVRGDSAAYFCASCREGLAYNEQFFGPGTRLTVL.